The clone carrying this T cell receptor beta chain was counted only a few times. Its target is unknown. MiXCR, run by TCRdb on the 5' RACE reads, gives a single entry per CDR3 protein. The data hold about 200,000 distinct CDR3 sequences, with 7% to 8% observed a single time. This record belongs to a study of CD8 T cells in ankylosing spondylitis. Notes on the study in general: Some motif variants were previously reported in reactive arthritis synovial fluid and blood. Apparently characteristic of ankylosing spondylitis blood was a TCR beta motif (eight highly homologous variants). Clones tied to disease were said to be significantly enriched in matched ankylosing spondylitis synovial fluid.

This sequence was found in a male donor with ankylosing spondylitis. Material for sequencing was blood, either unsorted or a sorted T cell fraction (not recorded which).

The CDR3 DNA reads TGTGCCAGCGGCCCCACCCGAGGCCTCTACGAGCAGTACTTC. It codes for CASGPTRGLYEQYF. The chain carries TRBV27 and TRBJ2-7; no clear D. V was shortened by 8 bases and J by 3 bases, with 17 bases between the two germline ends. The length of the CDR3 is 14 residues. The germline gives CDR1 MNHEY, CDR2 SMNVEV (reference sequence).